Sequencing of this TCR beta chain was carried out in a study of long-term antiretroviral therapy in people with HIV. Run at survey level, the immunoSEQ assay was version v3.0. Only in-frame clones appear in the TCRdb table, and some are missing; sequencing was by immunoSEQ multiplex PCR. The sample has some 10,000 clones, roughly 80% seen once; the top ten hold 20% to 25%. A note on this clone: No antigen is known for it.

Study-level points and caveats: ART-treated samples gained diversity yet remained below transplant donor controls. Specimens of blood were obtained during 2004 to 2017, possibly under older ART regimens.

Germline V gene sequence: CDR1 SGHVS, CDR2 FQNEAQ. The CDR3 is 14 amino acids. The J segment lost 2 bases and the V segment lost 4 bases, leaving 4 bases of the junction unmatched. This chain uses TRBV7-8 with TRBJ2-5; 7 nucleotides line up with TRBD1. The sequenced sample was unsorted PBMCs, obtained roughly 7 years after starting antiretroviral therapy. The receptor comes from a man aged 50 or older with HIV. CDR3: CASSSGQAQETQYF. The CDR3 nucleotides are TGTGCCAGCAGCTCTGGACAGGCACAAGAGACCCAGTACTTC.